A single sample is the source of the 24 T cell receptor beta chains below, sequenced in a study of T cells in Graves' hyperthyroidism and ophthalmopathy. TCR beta CDR3 regions were amplified from RNA transcripts. The TCR CDR3 was amplified in a first-round RT-PCR using the HTBI primer set. TCRdb reprocessed the multiplex PCR reads with MiXCR, giving one entry per CDR3 protein. Of under 400,000 distinct CDR3 sequences in the sample, roughly a fifth were seen once. Sequenced sample: blood. The receptors originated from a woman between 50 and 59 years old with Graves' hyperthyroidism.

This clonotype has ten or more counts. The rearrangement links TRBV28 to TRBJ2-1; 11 nucleotides match TRBD2. This CDR3 has 15 amino acids. CDR1 MDHEN and CDR2 SYDVKM come from the germline V gene. V dropped 2 bases and J dropped 7; count of bases not matched to a gene: 4. The CDR3 DNA reads TGTGCCAGCAGTTTAGGGGCTAGCGGGAGGAATGAGCAGTTCTTC. This gives the protein CASSLGASGRNEQFF.

This clonotype was detected ten times or more. The rearrangement joins TRBV7-8 to TRBJ2-1; D remains ambiguous. Deletions cut 5 bases from V and 8 bases from J, with 19 bases between. Germline V gives CDR1 SGHVS, CDR2 FQNEAQ. The CDR3 runs 15 residues. The CDR3, as DNA: TGTGCCAGCAGCGTAGACCTCCCGAGAGGTTATGAGCAGTTCTTC. It codes for CASSVDLPRGYEQFF.

V gene TRBV6-6 combines with J gene TRBJ2-7, with D unclear. Between the trimmed V and J ends, which lost 2 bases and 3 bases, there was a span of 8 bases. The CDR3 is 13 residues long. CDR1 MNHNY and CDR2 SVGAGI come from the germline V gene (reference sequence). The CDR3 reads CASSYSSSYEQYF. CDR3 nucleotide sequence: TGTGCCAGCAGTTACAGTTCCAGCTACGAGCAGTACTTC.

This clonotype was seen repeatedly, ten times or more. The V gene is TRBV7-8, the J gene TRBJ2-2; D remains unclear. The ends were cut back, 4 bases at V and 4 bases at J, with 19 bases in the middle. The CDR3 spans 17 residues. Per germline, CDR1 SGHVS and CDR2 FQNEAQ. The DNA of the CDR3 is TGTGCCAGCAGCTCCCAGTCAGGTGCATTGCCCACCGGGGAGCTGTTTTTT. This gives the protein CASSSQSGALPTGELFF.

This chain uses TRBV5-1 with TRBJ2-2, with D perhaps TRBD1 (7 bases). V was shortened by 0 bases and J by 5 bases, with 14 bases between the two germline ends. CDR3 length: 16 residues. Per the germline V gene, CDR1 is SGHRS and CDR2 is YFSETQ. The CDR3 DNA is TGCGCCAGCAGCTTGGTCCCACAGGGGAGGACCGGGGAGCTGTTTTTT. It encodes CASSLVPQGRTGELFF. Based on the CDR3 plus reference TRBV5-1 and TRBJ2-2, the full variable domain is KAGVTQTPRYLIKTRGQQVTLSCSPISGHRSVSWYQQTPGQGLQFLFEYFSETQRNKGNFPGRFSGRQFSNSRSEMNVSTLELGDSALYLCASSLVPQGRTGELFFGEGSRLTVL.

This clonotype was seen a few times. The V call is TRBV6-8, the J call TRBJ1-1; 7 bases line up with TRBD1. The CDR3 is 13 residues long. Germline loops: CDR1 MNHGY, CDR2 SAAAGT. J was trimmed by 8 bases and V by 6 bases; bases with no gene match: 9. The DNA of the CDR3 is TGTGCCAGCAGAGAAGGGGGCCGGTTGGAAGCTTTCTTT. Protein: CASREGGRLEAFF.

Many counts were recorded for this clonotype. The chain combines TRBV6-1 with TRBJ2-7; 12 nucleotides match TRBD2. Germline assignment: CDR1 MNHNS and CDR2 SASEGT. The CDR3 length is 15 residues. Germline trimming cut 7 bases from V and 2 bases from J; bases unmatched to any gene: 6. This CDR3 reads CASILGLAGPYEQYF. The CDR3 nucleotides read TGTGCCAGCATCCTGGGACTAGCGGGTCCCTACGAGCAGTACTTC.

Comment on this clonotype: A much larger clonotype is one base distant, so this may be a read error. The chain carries TRBV7-9 and TRBJ2-3, with 9 bases lining up with TRBD2. Germline lookup yields CDR1 SEHNR and CDR2 FQNEAQ (reference sequence). The CDR3 sequence is 14 residues long. V dropped 2 bases and J dropped 6; count of bases not matched to a gene: 3. The CDR3 coding sequence is TGTGCCAGCAGCTTATCGAGCGGGAGGGATACGCAGTATTTT. Translated: CASSLSSGRDTQYF. Filled out from reference TRBV7-9 and TRBJ2-3, the complete variable domain reads DTGVSQNPRHKITKRGQNVTFRCDPISEHNRLYWYRQTLGQGPEFLTYFQNEAQLEKSRLLSDRFSAERPKGSFSTLEIQRTEQGDSAMYLCASSLSSGRDTQYFGPGTRLTVL.

This clonotype was counted ten times or more. The chain carries TRBV2 and TRBJ1-3; TRBD1 matches 9 bases. Germline V gives CDR1 SNHLY, CDR2 FYNNEI. The CDR3 runs 14 residues. V gave up 6 bases and J gave up 4 bases; unmatched junction bases: 4. The DNA for the CDR3 is TGTGCCAGCAGCCGAGACAGGGGGGGAAACACCATATATTTT. This gives the protein CASSRDRGGNTIYF.

V gene TRBV19 combines with J gene TRBJ1-6; D uncertain. The CDR3 has 13 amino acids. Germline values: CDR1 LNHDA, CDR2 SQIVND (reference sequence). Trimming stripped 1 base from V and 7 bases from J, with 5 bases between. The CDR3 loop is CASSIAINSPLHF. Here the CDR3 DNA reads TGTGCCAGTAGTATAGCTATCAATTCACCCCTCCACTTT.

This clonotype was counted ten times or more. CDR3 in DNA: TGTGCCAGCAGCCAGACAGGGTACACTGAAGCTTTCTTT. Its translation: CASSQTGYTEAFF. This chain joins TRBV11-2 and TRBJ1-1, with 7 bases matching TRBD1. This CDR3 contains 13 residues. CDR1 and CDR2 (germline): SGHAT, FQNNGV. V was clipped by 5 bases and J by 3 bases; unmatched bases: 3. The full variable domain, rest sourced from reference TRBV11-2 and TRBJ1-1, is EAGVAQSPRYKIIEKRQSVAFWCNPISGHATLYWYQQILGQGPKLLIQFQNNGVVDDSQLPKDRFSAERLKGVDSTLKIQPAKLEDSAVYLCASSQTGYTEAFFGQGTRLTVV.

There are many counts of this clonotype. The V gene is TRBV2, the J gene TRBJ1-5; TRBD1 might be the D (5 bases). With 7 bases removed from V and 5 bases from J, the gap between germline ends came to 15 bases. Germline loops: CDR1 SNHLY, CDR2 FYNNEI. The CDR3 runs to 14 residues. The CDR3 nucleotides are TGTGCCAGCAAAGGGAGGGGAGTCGATCAGCCCCAGCATTTT. This translates into CASKGRGVDQPQHF.

This clonotype was seen many times. This chain connects TRBV20-1 to TRBJ2-4; D remains unclear. The CDR3 consists of 13 residues. Germline V gene lookup returns CDR1 DFQATT and CDR2 SNEGSKA (reference sequence). V was shortened by 0 bases and J by 0 bases, with 3 bases between the two germline ends. The CDR3 is CSAREVAKNIQYF. The CDR3, as DNA: TGCAGTGCTAGAGAAGTAGCCAAAAACATTCAGTACTTC.

This clonotype was seen only once. Being one base from a much bigger clone, this may be a read error. The chain combines TRBV20-1 with TRBJ1-5; the D gene is possibly TRBD1 (6 bases). From germline, CDR1 is DFQATT and CDR2 SNEGSKA (reference sequence). The CDR3 consists of 12 residues. DNA of the CDR3: TGCAGTGCTGGGACATTGGGTCAGCTCCAGCATTTT. Amino acids: CSAGTLGQLQHF.

This clonotype was detected many times. The chain employs TRBV20-1 and TRBJ2-5, with TRBD2 matching over 12 bases. Germline loops: CDR1 DFQATT, CDR2 SNEGSKA (reference sequence). This CDR3 is built from 14 residues. The V and J ends lost 6 bases and 3 bases, in that order; junction bases with no gene match: 5. CDR3 region: CSAVRLAGEETQYF. In DNA form, the CDR3 reads TGCAGTGCAGTCCGACTAGCGGGAGAAGAGACCCAGTACTTC.

The J gene is TRBJ2-7, the V gene TRBV6-1; 7 bases align to TRBD1. J lost 0 bases, V lost 6 bases, and 8 bases had no gene match. This CDR3 comprises 15 residues. The germline V gene encodes CDR1 MNHNS and CDR2 SASEGT. Here the CDR3 DNA reads TGTGCCAGCAGGAATGGACAGGTGACCTCCTACGAGCAGTACTTC. Encoded protein: CASRNGQVTSYEQYF.

The rearrangement links TRBV4-1 to TRBJ2-1; a possible D gene is TRBD1 (7 bases). The CDR3 loop spans 16 amino acids. Germline CDR1 and CDR2: MGHRA and YSYEKL. Trimming left V 5 bases short and J 2 bases short, with 16 bases between. The CDR3 bases are TGCGCCAGCAGCTCAGGGGGGACTGCCCCCTACAATGAGCAGTTCTTC. Translation gives CASSSGGTAPYNEQFF.

This clonotype was recorded at least ten times. The chain combines TRBV18 with TRBJ1-1; D is perhaps TRBD1 (5 bases). Germline CDR1 is KGHSH and CDR2 is LQKENI. V was clipped by 3 bases and J by 0 bases, with 11 bases between them. This CDR3 is 15 amino acids long. The CDR3 sequence is CASSPPTVMNTEAFF. The CDR3 nucleotides are TGTGCCAGCTCACCCCCGACAGTGATGAACACTGAAGCTTTCTTT.

The V gene is TRBV6-1, the J gene TRBJ2-5, with D unclear. The CDR3 sequence is 15 residues long. Trimming left V 0 bases short and J 1 base short, with 9 bases between. Germline loops: CDR1 MNHNS, CDR2 SASEGT. CDR3 residues: CASSEALGGQETQYF. The DNA for the CDR3 is TGTGCCAGCAGTGAAGCCTTGGGCGGCCAAGAGACCCAGTACTTC.

V is TRBV11-2 and J is TRBJ1-5; a weak D match, TRBD1 (6 bases). Per germline, CDR1 SGHAT and CDR2 FQNNGV. V was clipped by 4 bases and J by 4 bases, with 11 bases between them. The length of the CDR3 is 14 residues. CDR3 loop: CASSSARGNQPQHF. As DNA, the CDR3 is TGTGCCAGCAGCTCGGCCAGGGGAAATCAGCCCCAGCATTTT.

The table lists this clonotype with many counts. The chain recombines TRBV15 with TRBJ2-5, with D perhaps assigned TRBD1 or TRBD2 (5 bases each). The CDR3 covers 15 residues. Germline CDR1 and CDR2: LNHNV and YYDKDF (reference sequence). The ends were cut back, 1 base at V and 1 base at J, with 10 bases in the middle. DNA of the CDR3: TGTGCCACCAGCAGAGGGGGGATACCCCAAGAGACCCAGTACTTC. Amino acids: CATSRGGIPQETQYF.

At least ten counts were recorded for this clonotype. V is TRBV28 and J is TRBJ2-2; D call uncertain. Trimming removed 7 bases from V and 2 bases from J, with 11 bases in between. CDR3 length: 14 residues. CDR1 MDHEN and CDR2 SYDVKM come from the germline V gene. CDR3 sequence: CASKWPHNTGELFF. The CDR3 DNA reads TGTGCCAGCAAGTGGCCACATAACACCGGGGAGCTGTTTTTT.

This clonotype was counted many times. The chain carries TRBV7-9 and TRBJ2-1; 16 bases match TRBD2. The junction had 4 bases not matched to a gene; V was cut back by 4 bases and J by 4 bases. The CDR3 consists of 17 residues. Germline-derived CDR1 and CDR2 are SEHNR and FQNEAQ (reference sequence). The CDR3 DNA reads as TGTGCCAGCAGCTCAGGGACTAGCGGGAGGGATTACAATGAGCAGTTCTTC. The encoded protein is CASSSGTSGRDYNEQFF.

This clonotype was observed many times. V gene TRBV20-1 combines with J gene TRBJ2-7; 10 bases align to TRBD2. The length of the CDR3 is 15 residues. V shed 4 bases, J shed 6 bases, and the junction held 12 bases outside the gene matches. Germline V gene data show CDR1 as DFQATT and CDR2 as SNEGSKA (reference sequence). CDR3 sequence: CSAIRSGRAGLEQYF. CDR3 DNA: TGCAGTGCTATTAGAAGCGGGAGGGCCGGTCTCGAGCAGTACTTC.